This TCR beta chain was captured in a study of blood T cell repertoires in COVID-19. Across the whole study: Samples came from the United States, Italy and Spain, spanning acute and convalescent COVID-19.

In the study's own analysis: Amplification of reference gene primers was used by the study to estimate nucleated cell counts. Clones were read by immunoSEQ multiplex PCR, and TCRdb kept only the in-frame ones, dropping some. V, J and clone size reflect that table, while D and trimming were determined from the DNA. The sample lists fewer than 35,000 clones; roughly 82% were seen once. Material for sequencing was peripheral blood. This TCR derives from a man older than 75 with active or convalescent COVID-19.

The CDR3 nucleotides are TGTGCCAGCAGCGCCCTTGGGACAGCAGGCGGGGAGCAGTACTTC. It specifies CASSALGTAGGEQYF. The chain carries TRBV13 and TRBJ2-7, with 7 bases that match TRBD1. After removal of 5 bases from V and 7 bases from J, the junction contained 14 bases not matched to a gene. CDR3 length: 15 residues. The germline V gene has CDR1 PRHDT and CDR2 FYEKMQ (reference sequence).